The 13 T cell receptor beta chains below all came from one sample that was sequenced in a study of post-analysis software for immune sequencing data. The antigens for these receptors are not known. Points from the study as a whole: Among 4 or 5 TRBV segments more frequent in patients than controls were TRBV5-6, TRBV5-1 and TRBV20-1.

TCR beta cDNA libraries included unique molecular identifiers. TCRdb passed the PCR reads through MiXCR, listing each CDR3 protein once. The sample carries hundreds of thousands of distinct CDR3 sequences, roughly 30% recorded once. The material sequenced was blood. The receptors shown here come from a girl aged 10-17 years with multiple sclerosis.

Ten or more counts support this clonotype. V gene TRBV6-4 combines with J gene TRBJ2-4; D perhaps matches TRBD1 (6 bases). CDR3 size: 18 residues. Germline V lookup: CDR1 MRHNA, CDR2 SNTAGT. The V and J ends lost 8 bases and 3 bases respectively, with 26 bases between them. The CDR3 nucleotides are TGTGCCAGCCCCCCCGGGGAACAGGGAGAATTTGGCAAAAACATTCAGTACTTC. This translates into CASPPGEQGEFGKNIQYF.

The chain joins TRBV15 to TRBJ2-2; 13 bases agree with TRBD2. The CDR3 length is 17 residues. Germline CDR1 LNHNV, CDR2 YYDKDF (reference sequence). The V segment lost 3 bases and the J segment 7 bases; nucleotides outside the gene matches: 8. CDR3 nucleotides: TGTGCCACCAGCAGGGGACTAGCGGGACCGCGGGGCGGGGAGCTGTTTTTT. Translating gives CATSRGLAGPRGGELFF.

CDR3 DNA sequence: TGTGCCAGCACTCACAGGGCGAACATTCAGTACTTC. Protein sequence: CASTHRANIQYF. V and J are TRBV2 and TRBJ2-4; a possible D gene is TRBD1 (6 bases). Germline CDR1 is SNHLY and CDR2 is FYNNEI. V lost 7 bases and J lost 7, with 11 bases in between. This CDR3 has 12 residues.

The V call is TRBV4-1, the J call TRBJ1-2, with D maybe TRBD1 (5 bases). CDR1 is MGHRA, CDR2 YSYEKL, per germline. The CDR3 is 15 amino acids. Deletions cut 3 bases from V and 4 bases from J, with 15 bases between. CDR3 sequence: CASSQGLPEGYGYTF. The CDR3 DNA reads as TGCGCCAGCAGCCAGGGACTCCCGGAGGGCTATGGCTACACCTTC.

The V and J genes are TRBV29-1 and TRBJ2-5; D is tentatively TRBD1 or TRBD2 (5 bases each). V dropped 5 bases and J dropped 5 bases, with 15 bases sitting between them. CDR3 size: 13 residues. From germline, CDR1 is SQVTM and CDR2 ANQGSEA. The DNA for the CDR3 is TGCAGCGTTTATCCCCTGGGGGTCGAGACCCAGTACTTC. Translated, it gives CSVYPLGVETQYF.

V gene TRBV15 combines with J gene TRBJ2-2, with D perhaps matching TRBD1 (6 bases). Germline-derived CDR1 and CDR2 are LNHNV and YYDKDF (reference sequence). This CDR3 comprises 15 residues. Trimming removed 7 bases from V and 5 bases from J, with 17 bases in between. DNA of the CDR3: TGTGCCACCACCAACTCCTGGGGGCGGACCGGGGAGCTGTTTTTT. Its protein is CATTNSWGRTGELFF.

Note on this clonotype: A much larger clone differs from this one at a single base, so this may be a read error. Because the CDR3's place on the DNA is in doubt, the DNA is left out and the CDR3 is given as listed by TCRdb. CDR3 loop: CSVGTGANYGYIF. The chain carries TRBV29-1 and TRBJ1-2. CDR1 is SQVTM, CDR2 ANQGSEA, per germline. The CDR3 length equals 13 residues, ends included.

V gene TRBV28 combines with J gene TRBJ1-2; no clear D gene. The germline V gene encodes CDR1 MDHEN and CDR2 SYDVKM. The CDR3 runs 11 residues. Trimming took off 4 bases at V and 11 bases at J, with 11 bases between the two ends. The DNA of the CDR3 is TGTGCCAGCAGTTCGAGAGGTCGATACACCTTC. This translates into CASSSRGRYTF.

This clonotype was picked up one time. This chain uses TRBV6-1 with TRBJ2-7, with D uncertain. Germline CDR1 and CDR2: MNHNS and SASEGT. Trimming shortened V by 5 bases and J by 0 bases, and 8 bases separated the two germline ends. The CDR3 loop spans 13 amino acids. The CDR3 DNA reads TGTGCCAGCAGTCGTATAAGCTCCTACGAGCAGTACTTC. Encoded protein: CASSRISSYEQYF.

CDR3 loop: CASSLDNLPDYGYTF. The CDR3 nucleotides read TGCGCCAGCAGCTTGGACAATCTCCCTGACTATGGCTACACCTTC. The V call is TRBV5-1, the J call TRBJ1-2; no clear D. V lost 0 bases to trimming and J lost 3 bases, with 12 bases between them. The germline gives CDR1 SGHRS, CDR2 YFSETQ. The CDR3 runs to 15 residues.

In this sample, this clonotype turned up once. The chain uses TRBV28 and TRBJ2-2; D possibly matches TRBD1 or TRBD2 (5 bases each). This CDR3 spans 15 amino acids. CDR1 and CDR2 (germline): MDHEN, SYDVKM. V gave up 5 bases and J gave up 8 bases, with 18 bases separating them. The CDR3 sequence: CASSPRDGYLGELFF. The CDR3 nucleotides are TGTGCCAGCAGTCCCAGGGACGGATACCTAGGGGAGCTGTTTTTT.

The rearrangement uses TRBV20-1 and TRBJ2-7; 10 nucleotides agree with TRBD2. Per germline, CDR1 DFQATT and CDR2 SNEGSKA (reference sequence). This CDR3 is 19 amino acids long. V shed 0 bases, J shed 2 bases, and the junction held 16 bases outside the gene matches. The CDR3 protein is CSARDRTGMGLARAYEQYF. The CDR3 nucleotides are TGCAGTGCTAGAGATCGGACAGGGATGGGACTAGCGAGGGCCTACGAGCAGTACTTC.

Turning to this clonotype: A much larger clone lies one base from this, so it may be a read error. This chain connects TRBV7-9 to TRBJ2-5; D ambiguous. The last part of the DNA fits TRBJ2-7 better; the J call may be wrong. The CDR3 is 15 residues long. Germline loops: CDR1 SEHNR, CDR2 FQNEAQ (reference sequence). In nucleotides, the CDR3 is TGTGCCAGCAGCTTAGTTGGGATCCAGAGGTACGAGCAGTACTTC. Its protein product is CASSLVGIQRYEQYF.